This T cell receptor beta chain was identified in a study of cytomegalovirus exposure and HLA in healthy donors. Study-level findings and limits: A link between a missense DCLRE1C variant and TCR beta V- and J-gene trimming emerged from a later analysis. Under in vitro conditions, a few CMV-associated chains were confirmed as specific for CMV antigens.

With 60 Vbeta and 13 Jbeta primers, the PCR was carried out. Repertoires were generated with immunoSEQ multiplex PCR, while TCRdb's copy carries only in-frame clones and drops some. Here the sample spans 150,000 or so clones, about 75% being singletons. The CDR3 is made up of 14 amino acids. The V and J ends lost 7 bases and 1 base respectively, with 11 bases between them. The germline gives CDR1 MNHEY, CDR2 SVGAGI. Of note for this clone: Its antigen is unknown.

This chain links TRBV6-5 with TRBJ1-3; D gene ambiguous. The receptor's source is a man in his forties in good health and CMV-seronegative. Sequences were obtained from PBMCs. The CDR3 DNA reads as TGTGCCAGCATTTTGAGGGAATCTGGAAACACCATATATTTT. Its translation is CASILRESGNTIYF.